What follows describes a single T cell receptor (beta chain). Its antigen is unidentified. The data were taken from a study of monozygotic twins with inflammatory bowel disease. The length of the CDR3 is 11 residues. Germline CDR1 and CDR2: SQVTM and ANQGSEA. The study's findings and limits: Differing immunosuppressive treatments may have added variability to patient repertoires. It was observed that concordant and discordant twins did not differ in repertoire similarity, possibly given limited power.

Template switching added UMIs carrying a 6-nucleotide sample barcode. TCRdb re-analyzed the 5' RACE reads; it lists each CDR3 protein once, without DNA. The table for this sample gives about 99,000 distinct CDR3 sequences. The receptor was derived from a human donor with ulcerative colitis or Crohn's disease, or a healthy co-twin of an affected twin (not recorded which). The rearrangement links TRBV29-1 to TRBJ2-7; without DNA, the TCRdb call of TRBD1 cannot be checked. Sequenced material: blood. The CDR3 here is CSVASGFGQYF.